This is a list of T cell receptor beta chains from one sample in a study of early T cells in non-severe SARS-CoV-2 infection. TCRdb reanalysed the 5' RACE reads using MiXCR and keeps one entry per CDR3 protein. The sample has around 70,000 distinct CDR3 sequences; 12% are singletons. The sample comprised whole blood. These TCRs come from an adult who was a healthcare worker with PCR-confirmed SARS-CoV-2 infection or an uninfected control (not recorded which). Each CDR3 is given with its conserved first and last residue. A D gene is named only where the DNA matches it firmly. Where a row states a size, it is once, few, many or the class of an expanded clone; other rows omit it.

cdr3_aa: CASSRQGMTYNEQFF
cdr3_nt: TGTGCCAGCAGCCGACAGGGAATGACCTACAATGAGCAGTTCTTC
cdr3_length: 15
clone_size: few
j_call: TRBJ2-1
v_call: TRBV11-1
d_call: TRBD1

cdr3_aa: CASSPGLAAHNEQFF
cdr3_nt: TGTGCCAGCAGCCCCGGACTAGCGGCCCACAATGAGCAGTTCTTC
cdr3_length: 15
clone_size: many
j_call: TRBJ2-1
v_call: TRBV7-2
d_call: TRBD2

cdr3_aa: CASGSLYNEQFF
cdr3_nt: TGCGCCAGCGGGTCTCTATACAATGAGCAGTTCTTC
cdr3_length: 12
clone_size: many
j_call: TRBJ2-1
v_call: TRBV10-2
d_call: .

cdr3_aa: CASRPVGAAVPGYGYTF
cdr3_nt: TGTGCCAGCCGCCCGGTGGGGGCCGCCGTCCCCGGGTATGGCTACACCTTC
cdr3_length: 17
clone_size: few
j_call: TRBJ1-2
v_call: TRBV27
d_call: .

cdr3_aa: CASSYSFASGSVSYEQYF
cdr3_nt: TGTGCCAGCAGTTACTCGTTCGCTAGCGGGAGCGTCTCCTACGAGCAGTACTTC
cdr3_length: 18
clone_size: many
j_call: TRBJ2-7
v_call: TRBV6-5
d_call: TRBD2

cdr3_aa: CASSPSGTGDQPQHF
cdr3_nt: TGTGCCAGCAGCCCCTCCGGGACAGGGGACCAGCCCCAGCATTTT
cdr3_length: 15
clone_size: few
j_call: TRBJ1-5
v_call: TRBV3-1
d_call: TRBD1

cdr3_aa: CASSLASGRRNEQFF
cdr3_nt: TGTGCCAGCAGCTTAGCTAGCGGGAGGCGGAATGAGCAGTTCTTC
cdr3_length: 15
clone_size: few
j_call: TRBJ2-1
v_call: TRBV7-9
d_call: TRBD2

cdr3_aa: CASRPSLVYEQYF
cdr3_nt: TGTGCCAGCAGGCCATCCTTAGTCTACGAGCAGTACTTC
cdr3_length: 13
clone_size: many
j_call: TRBJ2-7
v_call: TRBV7-8
d_call: .

cdr3_aa: CASSPNSGQVNTEAFF
cdr3_nt: TGTGCCAGCAGCCCGAATTCGGGTCAGGTTAACACTGAAGCTTTCTTT
cdr3_length: 16
clone_size: many
j_call: TRBJ1-1
v_call: TRBV3-1
d_call: .

cdr3_aa: CASSLGEGANEQFF
cdr3_nt: TGTGCCAGCAGCTTGGGGGAGGGGGCGAATGAGCAGTTCTTC
cdr3_length: 14
clone_size: many
j_call: TRBJ2-1
v_call: TRBV7-6
d_call: .

cdr3_aa: CSVGTSSIYEQYF
cdr3_nt: TGCAGCGTTGGGACTAGCTCAATCTACGAGCAGTACTTC
cdr3_length: 13
clone_size: few
j_call: TRBJ2-7
v_call: TRBV29-1
d_call: TRBD2

cdr3_aa: CASREWNTEAFF
cdr3_nt: TGTGCCAGCAGAGAGTGGAACACTGAAGCTTTCTTT
cdr3_length: 12
clone_size: many
j_call: TRBJ1-1
v_call: TRBV2
d_call: .

cdr3_aa: CASRRTGTGGGEQFF
cdr3_nt: TGTGCCAGCAGACGTACCGGGACAGGGGGCGGTGAGCAGTTCTTC
cdr3_length: 15
clone_size: few
j_call: TRBJ2-1
v_call: TRBV12-3/TRBV12-4
d_call: TRBD1

cdr3_aa: CASSPVAGDYNEQFF
cdr3_nt: TGTGCCAGCTCACCGGTAGCGGGGGACTACAATGAGCAGTTCTTC
cdr3_length: 15
clone_size: many
j_call: TRBJ2-1
v_call: TRBV18
d_call: TRBD2

cdr3_aa: CASSLGTSSYEQYF
cdr3_nt: TGTGCCAGCAGCTTAGGGACTAGCTCCTACGAGCAGTACTTC
cdr3_length: 14
clone_size: many
j_call: TRBJ2-7
v_call: TRBV5-6
d_call: TRBD2

cdr3_aa: CASSLGPSYEQYF
cdr3_nt: TGTGCCAGCTCACTTGGACCTAGCTACGAGCAGTACTTC
cdr3_length: 13
clone_size: .
j_call: TRBJ2-7
v_call: TRBV18
d_call: .

cdr3_aa: CSARAIQGRGYNEQFF
cdr3_nt: TGCAGTGCTAGAGCTATCCAGGGACGAGGGTACAATGAGCAGTTCTTC
cdr3_length: 16
clone_size: .
j_call: TRBJ2-1
v_call: TRBV20-1
d_call: .

cdr3_aa: CASSLEGANYGYTF
cdr3_nt: TGCGCCAGCAGCTTGGAAGGGGCTAACTATGGCTACACCTTC
cdr3_length: 14
clone_size: many
j_call: TRBJ1-2
v_call: TRBV5-1
d_call: .

cdr3_aa: CASSLGAGVGNEQFF
cdr3_nt: TGTGCCAGCAGCTTAGGAGCGGGAGTGGGGAATGAGCAGTTCTTC
cdr3_length: 15
clone_size: .
j_call: TRBJ2-1
v_call: TRBV11-3
d_call: TRBD2

cdr3_aa: CASSSHPGLAGGRPDNEQFF
cdr3_nt: TGTGCCAGCAGCTCCCATCCGGGACTAGCGGGAGGAAGACCCGACAATGAGCAGTTCTTC
cdr3_length: 20
clone_size: few
j_call: TRBJ2-1
v_call: TRBV7-8
d_call: TRBD2

cdr3_aa: CSALNPGGGPYEQYF
cdr3_nt: TGCAGCGCCCTAAACCCCGGCGGGGGTCCCTACGAGCAGTACTTC
cdr3_length: 15
clone_size: .
j_call: TRBJ2-7
v_call: TRBV20-1
d_call: TRBD2

cdr3_aa: CSARDSDTQYF
cdr3_nt: TGCAGCGCCAGAGACTCTGATACGCAGTATTTT
cdr3_length: 11
clone_size: .
j_call: TRBJ2-3
v_call: TRBV29-1
d_call: .

cdr3_aa: CSVADRDQPQHF
cdr3_nt: TGCAGCGTGGCCGACAGGGACCAGCCCCAGCATTTT
cdr3_length: 12
clone_size: .
j_call: TRBJ1-5
v_call: TRBV29-1
d_call: TRBD1

cdr3_aa: CASSEVAGKTGELFF
cdr3_nt: TGTGCCAGCAGTGAAGTCGCAGGGAAAACCGGGGAGCTGTTTTTT
cdr3_length: 15
clone_size: few
j_call: TRBJ2-2
v_call: TRBV2
d_call: .